Shown below are 22 T cell receptor beta chains from a single sample sequenced in a study of blood T cell repertoires in COVID-19. Profiling relied on immunoSEQ multiplex PCR, and the TCRdb table lists in-frame clones only, not all of them. The sample has about 200,000 clones; around 86% are singletons. The sample consisted of peripheral blood. The source is an elderly woman with COVID-19, enrolled during active disease.

The CDR3 protein is CAISEGSLGGNTIYF. CDR3 nucleotides: TGTGCCATCAGTGAGGGGAGTTTGGGTGGAAACACCATATATTTT. The chain combines TRBV10-3 with TRBJ1-3; D not certain. The germline CDR1 and CDR2 sequences are ENHRY and SYGVKD. The CDR3 spans 15 residues. V lost 2 bases, J lost 3 bases, and 11 bases lay in between.

This clone has only one observation. The CDR3 sequence: CASSSGEDTQYF. The CDR3 bases are TGCGCCAGCAGCTCAGGGGAAGATACGCAGTATTTT. The chain links TRBV5-1 to TRBJ2-3; a weak D match, TRBD1 (6 bases). CDR1 is SGHRS and CDR2 is YFSETQ in the germline V gene. V shed 3 bases and J shed 5 bases, with 7 bases lying between them. The CDR3 is made up of 12 amino acids.

This clone has a single count. The chain couples TRBV24-1 to TRBJ2-5; 8 bases fit TRBD2. Trimming removed 4 bases from V and 5 bases from J; junction bases left unmatched: 8. The germline CDR1 and CDR2 sequences are KGHDR and SFDVKD. This CDR3 is built from 15 residues. The CDR3 loop is CATSEGAGVTETQYF. The CDR3 region has the DNA TGTGCCACCAGTGAAGGAGCGGGAGTCACGGAGACCCAGTACTTC.

The chain employs TRBV5-1 and TRBJ2-5; D uncertain. Trimming took off 2 bases at V and 5 bases at J, with 4 bases between the two ends. The length of the CDR3 is 11 residues. Germline values: CDR1 SGHRS, CDR2 YFSETQ. CDR3 bases: TGCGCCAGCAGCTTTAGCGAGACCCAGTACTTC. It is translated as CASSFSETQYF.

This chain links TRBV6-5 with TRBJ1-4; 8 nucleotides line up with TRBD1. Trimming took 4 bases from V and 4 from J; bases not matched to a gene: 2. CDR3 length equals 14 residues. The germline V gene has CDR1 MNHEY and CDR2 SVGAGI. The chain's CDR3 is CASSSGQVNEKLFF. The CDR3 DNA reads as TGTGCCAGCAGTTCGGGACAGGTTAATGAAAAACTGTTTTTT.

This clone was seen more than once but under ten times. V and J are TRBV27 and TRBJ1-1, with D unresolved. V lost 2 bases, J lost 1 base, and 5 bases lay in between. Germline CDR1 and CDR2: MNHEY and SMNVEV (reference sequence). The CDR3 totals 13 residues. The CDR3 nucleotides read TGTGCCAGCAGTTTAAGACAGAACACTGAAGCTTTCTTT. Translating it yields CASSLRQNTEAFF.

This clone was found once. The V and J genes are TRBV11-3 and TRBJ2-2; D perhaps matches TRBD2 (5 bases). Germline assignment: CDR1 SGHNT and CDR2 YENEEA. The ends were cut back, 5 bases at V and 2 bases at J, with 9 bases in the middle. The CDR3 consists of 14 residues. Here the CDR3 reads CASSPRLNTGELFF. CDR3 in DNA: TGTGCCAGCAGCCCACGACTAAACACCGGGGAGCTGTTTTTT.

This clone is a singleton in its sample. The rearrangement uses TRBV27 and TRBJ1-1; 9 nucleotides match TRBD1. The junction had 6 bases not matched to a gene; V was cut back by 2 bases and J by 8 bases. The V gene's germline CDR1 is MNHEY and CDR2 SMNVEV (reference sequence). This CDR3 contains 14 residues. CDR3 residues: CASSLNYRGREAFF. For the CDR3, the DNA is TGTGCCAGCAGTTTAAACTACAGGGGGCGGGAAGCTTTCTTT.

The chain is built from TRBV19 and TRBJ2-3, with 11 bases lining up with TRBD2. The CDR3 runs to 16 residues. The V segment lost 7 bases and the J segment 1 base; nucleotides outside the gene matches: 7. Germline CDR1 and CDR2: LNHDA and SQIVND (reference sequence). The CDR3 DNA reads as TGTGCCAGTAAGGAGAGGGGACTAGCGGGCACAGATACGCAGTATTTT. This gives the protein CASKERGLAGTDTQYF.

This rearrangement joins TRBV6-2 or TRBV6-3 to TRBJ2-3; tentative D call: TRBD2 (5 bases). The germline V gene encodes CDR1 MNHEY and CDR2 SVGEGT. V shed 5 bases and J shed 11 bases, with 20 bases lying between them. The CDR3 contains 14 residues. The CDR3 here is CASSPERTSPLQYF. The CDR3 DNA is TGTGCCAGCAGTCCAGAGCGGACGTCACCGCTGCAGTATTTT.

This clone was picked up one time. The J gene is TRBJ1-2, the V gene TRBV3-1 (or the pseudogene TRBV3-2); 12 nucleotides line up with TRBD1. V lost 0 bases and J lost 8; bases outside the gene matches: 7. This CDR3 region has 16 residues. From germline, CDR1 is LGHDT and CDR2 YNNKEL (reference sequence). DNA of the CDR3: TGTGCCAGCAGCCAAGATCGGGGACAGGGGGCGAAAGGCTACACCTTC. Translating gives CASSQDRGQGAKGYTF.

The J gene is TRBJ2-3, the V gene TRBV6-5; a possible D gene is TRBD1 (6 bases). The CDR3 totals 15 residues. Trimming stripped 5 bases from V and 2 bases from J, with 14 bases between. The V gene's germline CDR1 is MNHEY and CDR2 SVGAGI. The CDR3 DNA is TGTGCCAGCAGTCTGACAGGTGATCACACAGATACGCAGTATTTT. It translates to CASSLTGDHTDTQYF.

This chain connects TRBV19 to TRBJ2-3; the match to TRBD2 covers 7 bases. CDR3 length: 16 amino acids. Germline CDR1 and CDR2: LNHDA and SQIVND (reference sequence). V lost 6 bases and J lost 4; bases outside the gene matches: 13. The CDR3: CASSRLGGAGADTQYF. CDR3 bases: TGTGCCAGTAGCCGTCTTGGAGGGGCGGGGGCAGATACGCAGTATTTT.

The gene calls are TRBV2 and TRBJ1-1, with 7 nucleotides matching TRBD1. This CDR3 has 12 residues. The junction had 8 bases not matched to a gene; V was cut back by 6 bases and J by 10 bases. Per germline, CDR1 SNHLY and CDR2 FYNNEI. The CDR3 is CASRPDRVLAFF. CDR3 coding DNA: TGTGCCAGCAGACCCGACAGGGTACTAGCTTTCTTT.

A few counts support this clone. The chain is built from TRBV19 and TRBJ1-2; D unclear. V lost 9 bases and J lost 4, with 12 bases in between. CDR1 and CDR2 (germline): LNHDA, SQIVND (reference sequence). This CDR3 region has 12 residues. CDR3 coding DNA: TGTGCCAGCCGCGGCCCCATCTATGGCTACACCTTC. Its protein is CASRGPIYGYTF.

The CDR3 nucleotides read TGTGCCAGCAGCCCCGGAGGCTCCTATGGCTACACCTTC. Protein product: CASSPGGSYGYTF. The chain has TRBV7-3 and TRBJ1-2; unclear D gene. Looked up from germline, CDR1 is SGHTA and CDR2 is FQGTGA. The CDR3 loop spans 13 amino acids. V lost 5 bases to trimming and J lost 4 bases, with 11 bases between them.

This clone was observed a few times. The V call is TRBV11-3, the J call TRBJ1-1; a weak D match, TRBD1 (6 bases). Trimming removed 11 bases at V and 6 bases at J, with 13 bases between. Germline CDR1 is SGHNT and CDR2 is YENEEA. The CDR3 has 11 residues. The CDR3 DNA follows: TGTGCCCTAGACGAGGGGGCTGAAGCTTTCTTT. This translates into CALDEGAEAFF. The whole variable domain, filled in from reference TRBV11-3 and TRBJ1-1, reads EAGVVQSPRYKIIEKKQPVAFWCNPISGHNTLYWYLQNLGQGPELLIRYENEEAVDDSQLPKDRFSAERLKGVDSTLKIQPAELGDSAVYLCALDEGAEAFFGQGTRLTVV.

The rearrangement joins TRBV24-1 to TRBJ2-6; perhaps TRBD1 as D (6 bases). The CDR3 length is 16 residues. Germline CDR1 reads KGHDR; CDR2 reads SFDVKD. Trimming took 2 bases from V and 0 from J, leaving 7 bases between them. CDR3 DNA: TGTGCCACCAGTGATTCAGGGGCCTCTGGGGCCAACGTCCTGACTTTC. It translates to CATSDSGASGANVLTF.

This chain's CDR3 is CASSYSTGLAVEQFF. In DNA, the CDR3 is TGTGCCAGCAGTTACTCGACAGGACTAGCCGTTGAGCAGTTCTTC. The V call is TRBV6-6, the J call TRBJ2-1; 8 bases agree with TRBD2. After removal of 0 bases from V and 9 bases from J, the junction contained 7 bases not matched to a gene. Germline V gene sequence: CDR1 MNHNY, CDR2 SVGAGI (reference sequence). There are 15 residues in the CDR3.

The chain couples TRBV5-4 to TRBJ2-7; 9 nucleotides agree with TRBD2. The germline V gene encodes CDR1 SGHNT and CDR2 YYREEE (reference sequence). There are 16 residues in the CDR3. Trimming took 4 bases from V and 0 from J; bases not matched to a gene: 8. CDR3 bases: TGTGCCAGCAGCCTGGGCCTAGCGGGGAGCTCCTACGAGCAGTACTTC. It specifies CASSLGLAGSSYEQYF.

This CDR3 reads CASSGGLAGGTKKFF. As DNA, the CDR3 is TGTGCCAGCAGTGGGGGACTAGCGGGAGGGACGAAGAAGTTCTTC. The rearrangement links TRBV6-4 to TRBJ2-1, with TRBD2 matching over 16 bases. CDR3 length: 15 residues. Germline CDR1 is MRHNA and CDR2 is SNTAGT. Unmatched junction bases numbered 8, after V lost 4 bases and J lost 14 bases.

The gene calls are TRBV11-2 and TRBJ1-2; 11 bases are a match to TRBD1. The CDR3 is 16 amino acids. V lost 3 bases, J lost 4 bases, and 7 bases stayed unmatched. Germline V lookup: CDR1 SGHAT, CDR2 FQNNGV. CDR3 loop: CASSLDRGRLIYGYTF. CDR3 nucleotides: TGTGCCAGCAGCTTGGACAGGGGGCGCCTGATCTATGGCTACACCTTC.